Detailed here is one T cell receptor (beta chain). The clone's antigen remains unknown. Per-base qualities were not stored, and no clone one base away is much larger. This entry belongs to a study of OX40 agonist ivuxolimab in advanced cancers. Notes on the research overall: Ivuxolimab, which targeted the costimulatory receptor OX40 (CD134), was an agonistic, fully human IgG2 monoclonal antibody. Intravenous ivuxolimab was administered to patients every 2 weeks at six dose levels: 0.01, 0.1, 0.3, 1.5, 3 and 10 mg/kg. Among the approximately 50 dose-escalation patients, approximately 20 had hepatocellular carcinoma, 15 or so melanoma, 9 renal cell carcinoma and 9 head and neck cancer. In the dose-escalation cohort, 70% to 90% of patients were male, and the mean age was 60 years with a range of roughly 23 to 79. Prior anti-PD-1, anti-PD-L1 or anti-CTLA-4 therapy was permitted, and checkpoint inhibitors had been received by roughly 42% of dose-escalation patients. Partial responses occurred in three dose-escalation patients: two with cutaneous melanoma and one with hepatocellular carcinoma. Peripheral TCRbeta sequencing aimed to test whether ivuxolimab altered TCR sequence diversity and caused clonal T-cell expansion. The paper covers the monotherapy dose-escalation part of the phase I ivuxolimab trial, which included N ≈ 52 patients. The paper's findings and limits, for the study overall: At doses from 0.1 to 3.0 mg/kg, clonal expansion was seen in both CD4+ and CD8+ blood T cells between baseline and week 6. Low levels of normalized T-cell clonal expansion were also seen in some patients who did not respond. Which antigens the clonally expanded peripheral T cells were specific for was not determined. After ivuxolimab, expanded clones were on average more numerous among CD8+ T cells than among CD4+ T cells. In the 0.1-3.0 mg/kg groups, partial responders had among the lowest normalized peripheral clonal expansion, particularly in CD8+ T cells.

For sequencing of the TCRbeta CDR3 region, genomic DNA was extracted from the sorted cells. The immunoSEQ Assay was used for sequencing of TCRbeta CDR3 regions. TCRdb took this table from immuneACCESS and kept in-frame rearrangements with V and J called. Such tables lack part of the clones; where checked against another copy, unresolved V genes explain under half of the gap, and the rest is unexplained. For this sample the table gives about 70,000 clones, of which over 85% were detected only once. The ten largest make up more than 4.5% of the sample. CDR1 and CDR2 (MNHEY, SMNVEV) derive from the germline V gene (reference sequence). The CDR3 spans 14 residues, from the cysteine through the phenylalanine. Here the CDR3 DNA is all that survives: 42 bases in frame from base 1. At the junction V is shortened by 3 bases and J by 6 bases; bases outside the gene matches: 7. Patients with a history of autoimmune disease or receiving systemic immunosuppression were excluded from the trial. Peripheral blood for TCR sequencing was collected from all dose cohorts at baseline, on cycle 4 day 1, and on cycle 7 day 1. The samples were taken from a phase I, first-in-human, multicenter, open-label dose-escalation trial of ivuxolimab. Adults with locally advanced or metastatic melanoma, renal cell, hepatocellular, or head and neck squamous cell carcinoma were enrolled in the trial. Before TCR sequencing, CD4+ T cells and CD8+ T cells were sorted from peripheral blood as separate populations.

Material: CD4+ or CD8+ T cells sorted from blood, obtained in a trial of the OX40 agonist ivuxolimab. The rearranged segments are TRBV27 and TRBJ2-5, with 7 bases aligning to TRBD2. This TCR was sampled from an adult with an advanced solid tumor such as melanoma, head and neck, liver or kidney cancer. The CDR3 loop reads CASSFRGGLKTQYF. The DNA sequence is as follows: TGTGCCAGCAGTTTTCGCGGGGGTTTAAAGACCCAGTACTTC.